The next 29 T cell receptor beta chains were all read from a single sample in a study of CD8 T cells in Susac syndrome. RNA amounts of 0.5 to 1 ug underwent reverse transcription with random hexamers. TCRdb processed the immunoSEQ multiplex PCR reads anew with MiXCR; each CDR3 protein has one entry. The sample includes roughly 140,000 distinct CDR3 sequences, approximately 94% of them seen just once. Source material: CD4+ T cells from PBMCs. All receptors derive from a human donor with Susac syndrome.

The chain couples TRBV19 to TRBJ1-5, with 8 bases matching TRBD1. The CDR3 covers 13 residues. Germline-derived CDR1 and CDR2 are LNHDA and SQIVND (reference sequence). Trimming took 6 bases from V and 2 from J; bases not matched to a gene: 0. CDR3 sequence (DNA): TGTGCCAGTAGGGGACAGGGCAATCAGCCCCAGCATTTT. Its translation is CASRGQGNQPQHF.

J is TRBJ1-3 and V is TRBV12-3 or TRBV12-4, with 7 bases that match TRBD1. This CDR3 is built from 16 residues. J was trimmed by 0 bases and V by 5 bases; bases with no gene match: 7. CDR3 region: CASSPPGQFSGNTIYF. In DNA, the CDR3 is TGTGCCAGCAGTCCCCCGGGACAGTTCTCTGGAAACACCATATATTTT.

This chain joins TRBV2 and TRBJ2-1; TRBD2 might be the D (5 bases). V dropped 1 base and J dropped 6 bases, with 10 bases sitting between them. CDR1 SNHLY and CDR2 FYNNEI come from the germline V gene. The CDR3 length is 14 residues. The CDR3 DNA is TGTGCCAGCAGTGAAGGGCGGGCGGCCAATGAGCAGTTCTTC. Translation gives CASSEGRAANEQFF.

The chain joins TRBV18 to TRBJ1-1, with D possibly being TRBD1 (5 bases). CDR1 is KGHSH and CDR2 is LQKENI in the germline V gene. This CDR3 spans 13 amino acids. V gave up 11 bases and J gave up 0 bases, with 13 bases separating them. Here the CDR3 DNA reads TGTGCCGCCACGCGGGACTTGAACACTGAAGCTTTCTTT. This codes for CAATRDLNTEAFF.

The V gene is TRBV25-1, the J gene TRBJ1-4; 9 bases map to TRBD1. The V gene's germline CDR1 is MGHDK and CDR2 SYGVNS. CDR3 length: 15 amino acids. V shed 3 bases, J shed 7 bases, and the junction held 6 bases outside the gene matches. CDR3 residues: CASSDRGQGGEKLFF. The CDR3 nucleotides read TGTGCCAGCAGTGATCGGGGACAGGGAGGTGAAAAACTGTTTTTT.

The rearrangement joins TRBV7-9 to TRBJ2-7; the match to TRBD1 covers 8 bases. Germline V gene data show CDR1 as SEHNR and CDR2 as FQNEAQ (reference sequence). The CDR3 has 18 amino acids. Unmatched junction bases numbered 18, after V lost 5 bases and J lost 3 bases. The DNA of the CDR3 is TGTGCCAGCAGCCCCCTAGAGGGGTTCGACAGGGGCCTCTACGAGCAGTACTTC. Translating it yields CASSPLEGFDRGLYEQYF.

J is TRBJ2-3 and V is TRBV12-3 or TRBV12-4; 11 bases agree with TRBD2. CDR3 size: 16 residues. The junction had 8 bases not matched to a gene; V was cut back by 6 bases and J by 3 bases. The CDR3 DNA reads TGTGCCAGCAGCTGGTTTAGCGGGGGGGTAACAGATACGCAGTATTTT. Amino acid sequence: CASSWFSGGVTDTQYF.

This clonotype was recorded once. This chain links TRBV4-2 with TRBJ2-7; TRBD2 matches 13 bases. CDR1 and CDR2 (germline): LGHNA, YNFKEQ. J lost 5 bases, V lost 0 bases, and 4 bases had no gene match. The CDR3 has 16 amino acids. The CDR3 loop reads CASSQDRTSGSNEQYF. CDR3 DNA sequence: TGTGCCAGCAGCCAAGATCGGACTAGCGGGAGTAACGAGCAGTACTTC.

The J gene is TRBJ1-1, the V gene TRBV4-1; D is undetermined. CDR3 length equals 16 residues. With 1 base removed from V and 2 bases from J, the gap between germline ends came to 14 bases. CDR1 is MGHRA, CDR2 YSYEKL, per germline. The CDR3 sequence: CASSQVYGVQNTEAFF. The CDR3 nucleotides are TGCGCCAGCAGCCAAGTATACGGGGTTCAAAACACTGAAGCTTTCTTT.

The chain has TRBV15 and TRBJ2-4; possibly TRBD1 for D (5 bases). Trimming removed 5 bases at V and 0 bases at J, with 11 bases between. CDR1 and CDR2 from the germline V gene are LNHNV and YYDKDF (reference sequence). The CDR3 runs to 15 residues. This chain's CDR3 is CATSGTGVAKNIQYF. CDR3 bases: TGTGCCACCAGCGGAACAGGCGTAGCCAAAAACATTCAGTACTTC.

This sequence joins TRBV7-2 and TRBJ1-2; D uncertain. CDR3 length: 16 amino acids. V lost 5 bases to trimming and J lost 2 bases, with 18 bases between them. Germline CDR1 is SGHTA and CDR2 is FQGNSA. CDR3 DNA sequence: TGTGCCAGCAGCCACCACATACCCCGTGGGAACTATGGCTACACCTTC. This sequence encodes CASSHHIPRGNYGYTF.

This chain connects TRBV19 to TRBJ1-2; D is perhaps TRBD1 (5 bases). V lost 4 bases and J lost 4, with 10 bases in between. This CDR3 contains 13 residues. Looked up from germline, CDR1 is LNHDA and CDR2 is SQIVND (reference sequence). The DNA for the CDR3 is TGTGCCAGTAGTAATAGACAGAGCTATGGCTACACCTTC. Its protein is CASSNRQSYGYTF.

V is TRBV15 and J is TRBJ2-5; 7 bases match TRBD2. The ends lost 2 bases at V and 3 bases at J; junction bases unmatched: 3. This CDR3 has 14 amino acids. CDR1 and CDR2 from the germline V gene are LNHNV and YYDKDF (reference sequence). The CDR3 DNA sequence: TGTGCCACCAGCAGACCGGGGAGGGAAGAGACCCAGTACTTC. The encoded protein is CATSRPGREETQYF.

This clonotype was recorded once. The rearrangement links TRBV18 to TRBJ2-3; D gene ambiguous. Germline lookup yields CDR1 KGHSH and CDR2 LQKENI. V lost 3 bases to trimming and J lost 2 bases, with 15 bases between them. The CDR3 is 16 residues long. CDR3 nucleotides: TGTGCCAGCTCACCCGGCCCCGTGCGGAACACAGATACGCAGTATTTT. It specifies CASSPGPVRNTDTQYF.

DNA of the CDR3: TGCAGTGCTAGACCAGGGTCGAGCAACTATGGCTACACCTTC. Encoded protein: CSARPGSSNYGYTF. The chain combines TRBV20-1 with TRBJ1-2; the D gene is possibly TRBD1 (5 bases). V lost 2 bases and J lost 2, with 12 bases in between. The length of the CDR3 is 14 residues. Looked up from germline, CDR1 is DFQATT and CDR2 is SNEGSKA (reference sequence).

CDR3 bases: TGCAGTGCGACCGGACAGCGGCGCAATCAGCCCCAGCATTTT. Translating it yields CSATGQRRNQPQHF. V usage is TRBV20-1 and J usage is TRBJ1-5; a weak D match, TRBD1 (6 bases). This CDR3 region has 14 residues. Germline CDR1 DFQATT, CDR2 SNEGSKA (reference sequence). V was cut by 6 bases and J by 2 bases, with 14 bases left in between.

This rearrangement joins TRBV29-1 to TRBJ2-1; tentatively, D is TRBD1 or TRBD2 (6 bases each). CDR1 SQVTM and CDR2 ANQGSEA come from the germline V gene. The CDR3 extends over 14 amino acids. CDR3 loop: CHRYRAEGGNEQFF. The CDR3 DNA is TGCCATCGCTACAGGGCGGAGGGTGGAAATGAGCAGTTCTTC.

The chain combines TRBV2 with TRBJ1-1; 8 bases map to TRBD1. Trimming cost V 5 bases and J 4 bases; bases outside gene matches: 12. This CDR3 spans 16 amino acids. The germline V gene has CDR1 SNHLY and CDR2 FYNNEI. The CDR3 sequence is CASSSRARGRSTEAFF. In nucleotides, the CDR3 is TGTGCCAGCAGTTCTAGGGCCAGGGGGCGAAGCACTGAAGCTTTCTTT.

This sequence joins TRBV5-5 and TRBJ1-4; 10 positions match TRBD1. Germline loops: CDR1 SGHKS, CDR2 YYEKEE (reference sequence). CDR3 length: 13 residues. V lost 7 bases to trimming and J lost 7 bases; unmatched junction nucleotides: 4. The CDR3: CASSGTGVEKLFF. In nucleotides, the CDR3 is TGTGCCAGCTCCGGGACAGGGGTTGAAAAACTGTTTTTT. The whole variable domain, filled in from reference TRBV5-5 and TRBJ1-4, reads DAGVTQSPTHLIKTRGQQVTLRCSPISGHKSVSWYQQVLGQGPQFIFQYYEKEERGRGNFPDRFSARQFPNYSSELNVNALLLGDSALYLCASSGTGVEKLFFGSGTQLSVL.

The chain links TRBV11-2 to TRBJ2-1; TRBD2 agrees at 14 bases. The CDR3 extends over 20 amino acids. Losses at the gene ends were 5 bases for V and 2 bases for J; bases not matched to a gene: 14. CDR1 SGHAT and CDR2 FQNNGV come from the germline V gene. The CDR3 here is CASSDVWTSGGLLPYNEQFF. In nucleotides, the CDR3 is TGTGCCAGCAGCGATGTATGGACTAGCGGGGGGCTTCTCCCCTACAATGAGCAGTTCTTC.

The table lists this clonotype with a count of one. V is TRBV20-1 and J is TRBJ1-2, with D maybe TRBD1 (5 bases). This CDR3 has 11 amino acids. Germline loops: CDR1 DFQATT, CDR2 SNEGSKA (reference sequence). The germline V and J ends were trimmed by 8 bases and 7 bases, with 14 bases remaining between them. The CDR3 nucleotides are TGCAGTCCCCGGGGCGTTCGTGGCTACACCTTC. It encodes CSPRGVRGYTF.

Only a few counts were recorded for this clonotype. The gene calls are TRBV25-1 and TRBJ2-5, with a weak D call TRBD2 (6 bases). The V and J ends lost 4 bases and 3 bases respectively, with 9 bases between them. This CDR3 is 13 amino acids long. CDR1 and CDR2 (germline): MGHDK, SYGVNS. CDR3 in DNA: TGTGCCAGCAGTGTCGGGGGAAAAGAGACCCAGTACTTC. Translating it yields CASSVGGKETQYF.

The rearrangement joins TRBV29-1 to TRBJ2-7; TRBD1 matches 11 bases. J was trimmed by 6 bases and V by 5 bases; bases with no gene match: 9. Per the germline V gene, CDR1 is SQVTM and CDR2 is ANQGSEA. This CDR3 spans 14 amino acids. The CDR3 sequence is CSVSTGTGGLEQYF. Here the CDR3 DNA reads TGCAGCGTTTCCACCGGGACAGGGGGACTCGAGCAGTACTTC.

The chain couples TRBV10-3 to TRBJ1-1; no clear D. V dropped 8 bases and J dropped 7 bases, with 11 bases sitting between them. The germline V gene encodes CDR1 ENHRY and CDR2 SYGVKD. This CDR3 spans 11 amino acids. The DNA of the CDR3 is TGTGCCATCGGGGAACGGAATGAAGCTTTCTTT. Translation gives CAIGERNEAFF.

The chain carries TRBV11-2 and TRBJ2-5, with 9 bases identical to TRBD1. CDR1 is SGHAT and CDR2 is FQNNGV in the germline V gene. The CDR3 length is 16 residues. V shed 5 bases and J 0 bases; nucleotides not matched to a gene: 7. The CDR3, as DNA: TGTGCCAGCAGCCTTGGGACAGGGAAGTACCAAGAGACCCAGTACTTC. Translated: CASSLGTGKYQETQYF.

The chain has TRBV5-1 and TRBJ1-1, with a possible D match to TRBD1 (5 bases). The CDR3 loop spans 19 amino acids. Trimming shortened V by 5 bases and J by 0 bases, and 26 bases separated the two germline ends. CDR1 is SGHRS, CDR2 YFSETQ, per germline. The CDR3 loop is CASRNRIGHFADMNTEAFF. The CDR3 DNA reads as TGCGCCAGCAGAAACCGTATCGGACACTTTGCGGACATGAACACTGAAGCTTTCTTT.

The chain is built from TRBV27 and TRBJ2-1, with 9 bases matching TRBD1. V gave up 6 bases and J gave up 9 bases; unmatched junction bases: 9. The germline V gene has CDR1 MNHEY and CDR2 SMNVEV (reference sequence). CDR3 length: 14 amino acids. Here the CDR3 reads CASSFGQGRSEQFF. CDR3 sequence (DNA): TGTGCCAGCAGCTTCGGACAGGGGCGGAGTGAGCAGTTCTTC.

Comments on this clonotype: An end of the junction differs from the germline gene, which may be a read error. V and J are TRBV7-7 and TRBJ2-1, with D perhaps TRBD2 (6 bases). This CDR3 has 15 residues. The germline CDR1 and CDR2 sequences are SSHAT and FNYEAQ (reference sequence). As DNA, the CDR3 is TGTGCTAGCAGCTTATCGGCGGGGCCAAACAATGAGCAGTTCTTC. Its protein is CASSLSAGPNNEQFF.

This sequence joins TRBV7-2 and TRBJ2-5; a possible D gene is TRBD2 (5 bases). Germline CDR1 reads SGHTA; CDR2 reads FQGNSA. V gave up 1 base and J gave up 5 bases, with 14 bases separating them. This CDR3 contains 15 residues. CDR3 sequence (DNA): TGTGCCAGCAGCTTAGAGGGCTTGAGGGAGGAGACCCAGTACTTC. It encodes CASSLEGLREETQYF.